Listed below are T cell receptor beta chains from one sample, sequenced in a study of T cell responses to AZD1222 COVID-19 vaccine. The repertoire was sequenced with immunoSEQ multiplex PCR; TCRdb's copy has only in-frame clones and lacks some. Counted here are 85,000 to 130,000 clones, around nine tenths occurring once; the ten biggest clones make up roughly 17%. The sample here was peripheral blood, taken on day 0 of AZD1222 vaccination. These receptors were collected from an adult in good health. Each CDR3 is given with its conserved first and last residue. A D gene is named only where the DNA matches it firmly. Expanded clones get a size class; other rows say once, few or many, or leave the size out.

>-|TRBV6-4|TRBD2|TRBJ2-1
TGTGCCAGCAGTCTCGGAGCGGGATACAATGAGCAGTTCTTC
CASSLGAGYNEQFF
>-|TRBV5-4|TRBD1|TRBJ2-7
TGTGCCAGCAGCAAACAGGGGTACGAGCAGTACTTC
CASSKQGYEQYF
>once|TRBV2|-|TRBJ1-4
TGTGCCACTTCAAAAACACAGCTTAATGAAAAACTGTTTTTT
CATSKTQLNEKLFF
>-|TRBV5-4|-|TRBJ1-1
TGTGCCAGCAGCTGGGGCGGGAGTGTTCGCCCGAACACTGAAGCTTTCTTT
CASSWGGSVRPNTEAFF
>-|TRBV9|TRBD2|TRBJ2-1
TGTGCCAGCGGGGGCCCGCTGGGACTAGCGGACAATGAGCAGTTCTTC
CASGGPLGLADNEQFF
>-|TRBV21-1|-|TRBJ2-2
TGTGCCAGCAGCAACAGGGGGCGGAGCGGGGAGCTGTTTTTT
CASSNRGRSGELFF
>-|TRBV5-1|TRBD1|TRBJ1-1
TGCGCCAGCAGCGAGGGACAGGGGACTGAAGCTTTCTTT
CASSEGQGTEAFF
>once|TRBV19|TRBD2|TRBJ2-1
TGTGCCAGTAGTATAGAGGGTAGCGGGGCCTACAATGAGCAGTTCTTC
CASSIEGSGAYNEQFF
>-|TRBV7-8|-|TRBJ2-3
TGTGCCAGCAGCTCGGGCCAGGGAACAGATACGCAGTATTTT
CASSSGQGTDTQYF
>-|TRBV5-4|TRBD1|TRBJ2-7
TGTGCCAGTGACAGGGATATGGGCGAGCAGTACTTC
CASDRDMGEQYF
>few|TRBV4-1|-|TRBJ1-2
TGCGCCAGCAGCCAGACCGTCCGGAATGACTACACCTTC
CASSQTVRNDYTF
>-|TRBV5-1|-|TRBJ1-4
TGCGCCAGCAGGACCAGCGAGGTCACTTTAGGAGAAAAACTGTTTTTT
CASRTSEVTLGEKLFF
>few|TRBV6-5|-|TRBJ1-5
TGTGCCAGCAGTCCCTTCCGGGATCAGCCCCAGCATTTT
CASSPFRDQPQHF
>-|TRBV29-1|TRBD2|TRBJ2-4
TGCAGCGTTGCGTTGGGAGGGAGCATTCAGTACTTC
CSVALGGSIQYF
>-|TRBV5-6|-|TRBJ2-6
TGTGCCAGCCTAAAGTCTGGGGCCAACGTCCTGACTTTC
CASLKSGANVLTF
>-|TRBV2|TRBD2|TRBJ2-1
TGTGCCAGCAGCCCAACTAGCGATTACAATGAGCAGTTCTTC
CASSPTSDYNEQFF
>-|TRBV7-9|TRBD2|TRBJ2-7
TGTGCCAGCAGCACCGGGACTAGCGGGGCCTACGAGCAGTACTTC
CASSTGTSGAYEQYF
>-|TRBV11-2|-|TRBJ2-1
TGTGCCGGACTTACGGGGGACGAGCAGTTCTTC
CAGLTGDEQFF
>-|TRBV5-1|TRBD2|TRBJ2-3
TGCGCCAGCAGAGGGGAGGGCGCAGATACGCAGTATTTT
CASRGEGADTQYF
>-|TRBV6-5|-|TRBJ2-1
TGTGCCAGCACCTCCAGGAACAATGAGCAGTTCTTC
CASTSRNNEQFF
>-|TRBV5-4|TRBD2|TRBJ2-1
TGTGCCAGCAGCCCGACTAGCGGGGCGGGGAATGAGCAGTTCTTC
CASSPTSGAGNEQFF
>-|TRBV3-1/TRBV3-2|-|TRBJ1-2
TGTGCCAGCAGCCAAGATCTGGGAGATGGCTACACCTTC
CASSQDLGDGYTF
>-|TRBV5-1|-|TRBJ2-3
TGCGCCAGCGGGGTAGGGTTGACAGATACGCAGTATTTT
CASGVGLTDTQYF
>-|TRBV7-9|-|TRBJ2-7
TGTGCCAGCAGCACCCGGGACGGGTACTACGAGCAGTACTTC
CASSTRDGYYEQYF
>-|TRBV6-5|TRBD1|TRBJ2-4
TGTGCCAGCAGTTACGGGACAGGGATCAAAAACATTCAGTACTTC
CASSYGTGIKNIQYF
>-|TRBV5-6|-|TRBJ2-1
TGTGCCAGCAGCGCCGAAGGGGGACTGTCATACAATGAGCAGTTCTTC
CASSAEGGLSYNEQFF
>-|TRBV19|-|TRBJ1-2
TGTGCCAGCTTAGTATACGAGGGGCCAAGTGGCTACACCTTC
CASLVYEGPSGYTF
>-|TRBV9|TRBD1|TRBJ1-2
TGTGCCAGCAGCGTAGGGGACAGGGGGCTTGGCTACACCTTC
CASSVGDRGLGYTF
>once|TRBV30|-|TRBJ2-5
TGTGCCTGGAGTCGATCACAGCAAGAGACCCAGTACTTC
CAWSRSQQETQYF
>-|TRBV5-1|-|TRBJ1-2
TGCGCCAGCAGCTTGAGTCAGCCGGCAACCTATGGCTACACCTTC
CASSLSQPATYGYTF
>few|TRBV25-1|-|TRBJ1-2
TGTGCCAGCAGCCTACAGGCGGGGGATGGCTACACCTTC
CASSLQAGDGYTF